The 19 T cell receptor beta chains in this list originate from one sample, sequenced in a study of neurological immune-mediated disorders. TCRdb re-called the 5' RACE reads through MiXCR, storing one row per CDR3 protein. The table includes approximately 66,000 distinct CDR3 sequences, less than 5.5% detected once. Input material: PBMCs. Receptor source: a young man with multiple sclerosis.

This clonotype was observed a few times. This chain uses TRBV5-1 with TRBJ2-2; tentatively, D is TRBD1 (6 bases). The germline CDR1 and CDR2 sequences are SGHRS and YFSETQ. Trimming removed 6 bases from V and 7 bases from J, with 19 bases in between. CDR3 size: 15 residues. The CDR3: CASKEQGKRIGELFF. As DNA, the CDR3 is TGCGCCAGCAAGGAACAGGGTAAAAGGATCGGGGAGCTGTTTTTT.

The table lists this clonotype with many counts. The chain joins TRBV6-6 to TRBJ2-2, with D perhaps matching TRBD1 (6 bases). V lost 7 bases to trimming and J lost 4 bases, with 13 bases between them. This CDR3 region has 14 residues. Looked up from germline, CDR1 is MNHNY and CDR2 is SVGAGI (reference sequence). CDR3 nucleotides: TGTGCCAGCACTTCGAGGGGGTCCACCGGGGAGCTGTTTTTT. This translates into CASTSRGSTGELFF.

This clonotype showed up many times. The rearrangement uses TRBV12-3 or TRBV12-4 and TRBJ1-4; no definite D call. CDR3 size: 13 residues. V was pared by 5 bases and J by 9 bases, with 13 bases between. CDR3 loop: CASSLARRQKLFF. In DNA form, the CDR3 reads TGTGCCAGCAGTCTGGCCCGACGGCAAAAACTGTTTTTT.

In this sample, this clonotype turned up a few times. The chain carries TRBV9 and TRBJ2-3, with 9 bases that match TRBD1. The CDR3 runs 17 residues. Germline CDR1 and CDR2: SGDLS and YYNGEE. J gave up 2 bases and V 4 bases, and 11 bases lay outside the gene matches. The CDR3 loop reads CASSPRGTGSPTDTQYF. In DNA, the CDR3 is TGTGCCAGCAGCCCGCGAGGGACAGGGTCCCCCACAGATACGCAGTATTTT.

This clonotype occurred many times. CDR3 protein: CATSDFGYYNEQFF. The CDR3 coding sequence is TGTGCCACCAGTGATTTCGGGTACTACAATGAGCAGTTCTTC. The rearrangement links TRBV24-1 to TRBJ2-1; unclear D gene. The CDR3 loop spans 14 amino acids. Germline CDR1 KGHDR, CDR2 SFDVKD. V was clipped by 1 base and J by 3 bases, with 6 bases between them.

About this clonotype: Given a much more abundant clone one base away, this may be a read error. The V call is TRBV20-1, the J call TRBJ2-7; TRBD2 matches at 10 bases. V lost 5 bases to trimming and J lost 5 bases; unmatched junction nucleotides: 9. This CDR3 has 14 residues. CDR1 and CDR2 from the germline V gene are DFQATT and SNEGSKA (reference sequence). The CDR3: CSAELPGLANEQYF. The CDR3 region has the DNA TGCAGTGCTGAATTACCGGGACTAGCGAACGAGCAGTACTTC.

This clonotype was recorded at least ten times. The V and J genes are TRBV11-2 and TRBJ1-2; unclear D gene. CDR1 and CDR2 (germline): SGHAT, FQNNGV. CDR3 length equals 14 residues. With 4 bases removed from V and 6 bases from J, the gap between germline ends came to 15 bases. In DNA form, the CDR3 reads TGTGCCAGCAGCTCCCCTCGAGATTTTCATGGCTACACCTTC. This gives the protein CASSSPRDFHGYTF.

This chain joins TRBV5-1 and TRBJ1-2; D is possibly TRBD1 (5 bases). V gave up 0 bases and J gave up 6 bases, with 15 bases separating them. CDR1 and CDR2 (germline): SGHRS, YFSETQ. The CDR3 spans 15 residues. The CDR3 reads CASSLVPGPENGYTF. The CDR3 nucleotides read TGCGCCAGCAGCTTGGTTCCGGGGCCAGAGAATGGCTACACCTTC.

This clonotype occurred many times. The chain is built from TRBV10-3 and TRBJ1-2; the D is unclear. Trimming shortened V by 11 bases and J by 3 bases, and 16 bases separated the two germline ends. CDR3 length equals 13 residues. Per germline, CDR1 ENHRY and CDR2 SYGVKD. The CDR3 reads CARSAVVDYGYTF. The CDR3, as DNA: TGTGCCCGATCCGCCGTAGTGGACTATGGCTACACCTTC.

This clonotype was seen many times. The chain carries TRBV10-1 and TRBJ1-2; D is uncertain. Between the trimmed V and J ends, which lost 6 bases and 4 bases, there was a span of 15 bases. Germline assignment: CDR1 WNHNN and CDR2 SYGVQD (reference sequence). This CDR3 region has 14 residues. The CDR3 region has the DNA TGCGCCAGCAGGAACGACGGGCCGGCCTATGGCTACACCTTC. It yields the protein CASRNDGPAYGYTF.

This clonotype appeared many times. The chain recombines TRBV4-1 with TRBJ2-2; D is perhaps TRBD1 (7 bases). The V and J ends lost 3 bases and 6 bases respectively, with 14 bases between them. Looked up from germline, CDR1 is MGHRA and CDR2 is YSYEKL. There are 15 residues in the CDR3. In DNA, the CDR3 is TGCGCCAGCAGCCAGCGGGAAAGGGGGCCCGGGGAGCTGTTTTTT. Protein product: CASSQRERGPGELFF.

This clonotype has at least ten counts. The rearrangement links TRBV4-1 to TRBJ2-7; D could derive from TRBD1 or TRBD2 (6 bases each). Germline CDR1 is MGHRA and CDR2 is YSYEKL. This CDR3 is 17 amino acids long. V lost 0 bases, J lost 3 bases, and 18 bases lay in between. CDR3 region: CASSQEDWRDIDYEQYF. CDR3 nucleotides: TGCGCCAGCAGCCAAGAGGATTGGCGGGACATAGACTACGAGCAGTACTTC.

For this clonotype: One junction end disagrees with the germline gene, perhaps due to a read error. V is TRBV12-3 or TRBV12-4 and J is TRBJ1-6; a possible D gene is TRBD1 (5 bases). The CDR3 is 13 residues long. CDR3 amino acids: CASSLGGLFPLNF. The DNA of the CDR3 is TGTGCCAGCAGTTTGGGGGGACTTTTCCCCCTCAACTTT.

This clonotype was recorded many times. V and J are TRBV5-1 and TRBJ2-3; D is possibly TRBD1 (5 bases). The CDR3 contains 16 residues. Germline loops: CDR1 SGHRS, CDR2 YFSETQ. V was shortened by 4 bases and J by 5 bases, with 20 bases between the two germline ends. CDR3 DNA: TGCGCCAGCAGCCCGCCCGTCGGACAAGAGGTAGATACGCAGTATTTT. As protein: CASSPPVGQEVDTQYF.

This clonotype was observed many times. The V call is TRBV7-6, the J call TRBJ2-3; TRBD2 might be the D (5 bases). V lost 6 bases and J lost 0, with 7 bases in between. The CDR3 is made up of 13 amino acids. The V gene's germline CDR1 is SGHVS and CDR2 FNYEAQ. The CDR3 region has the DNA TGTGCCAGCAGTCGACTAAGCACAGATACGCAGTATTTT. Protein: CASSRLSTDTQYF. The full variable domain, its missing parts supplied by reference TRBV7-6 and TRBJ2-3, is GAGVSQSPRYKVTKRGQDVALRCDPISGHVSLYWYRQALGQGPEFLTYFNYEAQQDKSGLPNDRFSAERPEGSISTLTIQRTEQRDSAMYRCASSRLSTDTQYFGPGTRLTVL.

This clonotype was counted between two and nine times. The V call is TRBV5-1, the J call TRBJ1-1; D is perhaps TRBD1 (5 bases). The V gene lost 4 bases and the J gene lost 0 bases, with 10 bases spanning the gap. This CDR3 region has 14 residues. Looked up from germline, CDR1 is SGHRS and CDR2 is YFSETQ. CDR3 DNA: TGCGCCAGCAGCAGGGACCGATTGAACACTGAAGCTTTCTTT. This sequence encodes CASSRDRLNTEAFF.

This clonotype has only a few counts. V and J are TRBV5-4 and TRBJ2-3, with TRBD2 matching 11 bases. This CDR3 has 15 residues. V lost 4 bases, J lost 2 bases, and 3 bases stayed unmatched. Germline assignment: CDR1 SGHNT and CDR2 YYREEE (reference sequence). For the CDR3, the DNA is TGTGCCAGCAGCCCGGGACTAGCGGACACAGATACGCAGTATTTT. Translated, it gives CASSPGLADTDTQYF.

This clonotype was recorded many times. V usage is TRBV5-6 and J usage is TRBJ2-5; D is perhaps TRBD2 (5 bases). Trimming took 4 bases from V and 5 from J, leaving 12 bases between them. This CDR3 comprises 13 residues. Germline CDR1 reads SGHDT; CDR2 reads YYEEEE. The CDR3 DNA sequence: TGTGCCAGCAGCCTGAGGACTGGGGAGACCCAGTACTTC. Residues: CASSLRTGETQYF. Variable domain in full (rest from reference TRBV5-6 and TRBJ2-5): DAGVTQSPTHLIKTRGQQVTLRCSPKSGHDTVSWYQQALGQGPQFIFQYYEEEERQRGNFPDRFSGHQFPNYSSELNVNALLLGDSALYLCASSLRTGETQYFGPGTRLLVL.

This clonotype has at least ten counts. The chain has TRBV7-2 and TRBJ1-1; possibly TRBD1 for D (5 bases). The V end was cut by 1 base, the J end by 5 bases, with 14 bases between. Germline CDR1 reads SGHTA; CDR2 reads FQGNSA. The CDR3 is 15 amino acids. The CDR3 loop reads CASSLDAGRGTEAFF. The DNA for the CDR3 is TGTGCCAGCAGCTTAGACGCAGGGAGGGGAACTGAAGCTTTCTTT.